This is a list of T cell receptor beta chains from one sample in a study of T-cell memory formation after mild COVID-19. MiXCR, run by TCRdb on the 5' RACE reads, gives a single entry per CDR3 protein. The sample holds 350,000 to 500,000 distinct CDR3 sequences, roughly 18% seen once. The sequencing input was PBMCs or a T cell subset sorted from them (not recorded which). Source of these receptors: a man younger than 30 who had mild COVID-19 (a few samples of this study predate the infection). Cell type and time point are not known. Both conserved end residues are part of each CDR3. Each record gives: J gene, CDR3 length, V gene, clone size, D gene, CDR3 protein, CDR3 DNA. D genes are given only for firm matches. Clone size is given for some rows only: seen once, a few or many times, or a class if the clone is expanded.

J gene: TRBJ2-7; CDR3 length: 13; V gene: TRBV30; clone size: few; D gene: TRBD1; CDR3 protein: CAWIGTGVYEQYF; CDR3 DNA: TGTGCCTGGATCGGGACAGGGGTCTACGAGCAGTACTTC
J gene: TRBJ2-5; CDR3 length: 14; V gene: TRBV18; clone size: .; D gene: .; CDR3 protein: CASSPEWGKETQYF; CDR3 DNA: TGTGCCAGCTCCCCTGAGTGGGGAAAAGAGACCCAGTACTTC
J gene: TRBJ2-5; CDR3 length: 18; V gene: TRBV12-2; clone size: many; D gene: .; CDR3 protein: CASRSHLGAGTAQETQYF; CDR3 DNA: TGTGCAAGTCGCTCCCACCTGGGAGCCGGGACAGCCCAAGAGACCCAGTACTTC
J gene: TRBJ2-3; CDR3 length: 15; V gene: TRBV7-2; clone size: many; D gene: TRBD2; CDR3 protein: CASSFSLGGLDTQYF; CDR3 DNA: TGTGCCAGCAGCTTCAGCCTGGGAGGGTTGGATACGCAGTATTTT
J gene: TRBJ2-3; CDR3 length: 17; V gene: TRBV19; clone size: few; D gene: TRBD2; CDR3 protein: CASSTPAGGARTDTQYF; CDR3 DNA: TGTGCCAGTAGTACCCCGGCGGGGGGGGCTCGAACAGATACGCAGTATTTT
J gene: TRBJ2-2; CDR3 length: 17; V gene: TRBV11-2; clone size: many; D gene: .; CDR3 protein: CASSLIPGAGDTGELFF; CDR3 DNA: TGTGCCAGCAGCTTAATCCCAGGGGCAGGTGACACCGGGGAGCTGTTTTTT
J gene: TRBJ1-6; CDR3 length: 13; V gene: TRBV7-2; clone size: .; D gene: .; CDR3 protein: CASAGSYNSPLHF; CDR3 DNA: TGTGCCAGCGCGGGCTCCTATAATTCACCCCTCCACTTT
J gene: TRBJ1-2; CDR3 length: 17; V gene: TRBV6-5; clone size: .; D gene: TRBD1; CDR3 protein: CASSNSAPETGGVSYTF; CDR3 DNA: TGTGCCAGCAGTAACTCGGCGCCTGAGACAGGGGGCGTGAGCTACACCTTC
J gene: TRBJ2-5; CDR3 length: 15; V gene: TRBV4-3; clone size: .; D gene: .; CDR3 protein: CASSQDRRNQETQYF; CDR3 DNA: TGCGCCAGCAGCCAAGATCGTCGGAACCAAGAGACCCAGTACTTC
J gene: TRBJ2-5; CDR3 length: 14; V gene: TRBV18; clone size: .; D gene: TRBD2; CDR3 protein: CASSRTSDQETQYF; CDR3 DNA: TGTGCCAGCTCTAGGACTAGCGACCAAGAGACCCAGTACTTC
J gene: TRBJ2-1; CDR3 length: 13; V gene: TRBV7-9; clone size: few; D gene: .; CDR3 protein: CASSAGSYNEQFF; CDR3 DNA: TGTGCCAGCAGCGCAGGCTCCTACAATGAGCAGTTCTTC
J gene: TRBJ2-2; CDR3 length: 15; V gene: TRBV11-2; clone size: few; D gene: TRBD2; CDR3 protein: CASSPGLAGPGELFF; CDR3 DNA: TGTGCCAGCAGTCCCGGACTAGCGGGGCCCGGGGAGCTGTTTTTT
J gene: TRBJ2-7; CDR3 length: 13; V gene: TRBV2; clone size: .; D gene: .; CDR3 protein: CASVRTFSYEQYF; CDR3 DNA: TGTGCCAGCGTCCGGACTTTTTCCTACGAGCAGTACTTC
J gene: TRBJ2-3; CDR3 length: 16; V gene: TRBV12-3/TRBV12-4; clone size: .; D gene: TRBD2; CDR3 protein: CASSFPAGGSTDTQYF; CDR3 DNA: TGTGCCAGCAGTTTCCCAGCGGGGGGGTCCACAGATACGCAGTATTTT
J gene: TRBJ1-2; CDR3 length: 16; V gene: TRBV15; clone size: .; D gene: .; CDR3 protein: CATSRESTRGGYGYTF; CDR3 DNA: TGTGCCACCAGCAGAGAGAGTACCCGGGGGGGGTACGGCTACACCTTC
J gene: TRBJ2-3; CDR3 length: 20; V gene: TRBV11-2; clone size: .; D gene: .; CDR3 protein: CASSLGGASRYVGSTDTQYF; CDR3 DNA: TGTGCCAGCAGCTTAGGCGGGGCCTCGAGATATGTCGGATCCACAGATACGCAGTATTTT
J gene: TRBJ2-3; CDR3 length: 12; V gene: TRBV11-1; clone size: .; D gene: .; CDR3 protein: CASSSDWNTQYF; CDR3 DNA: TGTGCCAGCAGCTCGGACTGGAATACGCAGTATTTT
J gene: TRBJ2-3; CDR3 length: 17; V gene: TRBV18; clone size: few; D gene: TRBD2; CDR3 protein: CASSPGLAGYNTDTQYF; CDR3 DNA: TGTGCCAGCTCACCAGGTTTAGCGGGGTACAACACAGATACGCAGTATTTT
J gene: TRBJ2-3; CDR3 length: 18; V gene: TRBV6-2/TRBV6-3; clone size: .; D gene: TRBD2; CDR3 protein: CASSYSTASGGITDTQYF; CDR3 DNA: TGTGCCAGCAGTTACTCGACGGCTAGCGGGGGAATCACAGATACGCAGTATTTT
J gene: TRBJ2-1; CDR3 length: 14; V gene: TRBV18; clone size: .; D gene: .; CDR3 protein: CASSLGRRDNEQFF; CDR3 DNA: TGTGCCAGCTCACTTGGACGGCGGGACAATGAGCAGTTCTTC
J gene: TRBJ2-5; CDR3 length: 15; V gene: TRBV20-1; clone size: .; D gene: TRBD2; CDR3 protein: CSARRPSGVQETQYF; CDR3 DNA: TGCAGTGCGAGAAGACCTAGCGGGGTACAAGAGACCCAGTACTTC
J gene: TRBJ2-7; CDR3 length: 12; V gene: TRBV18; clone size: few; D gene: .; CDR3 protein: CASSPPGREQYF; CDR3 DNA: TGTGCCAGCTCACCTCCTGGGCGCGAGCAGTACTTC
J gene: TRBJ2-3; CDR3 length: 13; V gene: TRBV5-5; clone size: many; D gene: TRBD1; CDR3 protein: CAKWTGITDTQYF; CDR3 DNA: TGTGCCAAATGGACAGGGATCACAGATACGCAGTATTTT
J gene: TRBJ2-5; CDR3 length: 12; V gene: TRBV20-1; clone size: .; D gene: .; CDR3 protein: CSASINAETQYF; CDR3 DNA: TGCAGTGCTAGTATTAACGCGGAGACCCAGTACTTC
J gene: TRBJ1-5; CDR3 length: 17; V gene: TRBV7-9; clone size: many; D gene: .; CDR3 protein: CASSSPRGVLSNQPQHF; CDR3 DNA: TGTGCCAGCAGCTCTCCGAGAGGCGTCCTTAGCAATCAGCCCCAGCATTTT
J gene: TRBJ2-2; CDR3 length: 14; V gene: TRBV6-5; clone size: few; D gene: .; CDR3 protein: CASSYSEGAGELFF; CDR3 DNA: TGTGCCAGCAGTTACTCAGAGGGCGCCGGGGAGCTGTTTTTT
J gene: TRBJ2-5; CDR3 length: 14; V gene: TRBV5-1; clone size: few; D gene: .; CDR3 protein: CASSRGTDQETQYF; CDR3 DNA: TGCGCCAGCAGCCGCGGGACAGACCAAGAGACCCAGTACTTC
J gene: TRBJ2-2; CDR3 length: 13; V gene: TRBV29-1; clone size: .; D gene: .; CDR3 protein: CSVERAGTGELFF; CDR3 DNA: TGCAGCGTTGAAAGGGCGGGCACCGGGGAGCTGTTTTTT
J gene: TRBJ2-5; CDR3 length: 12; V gene: TRBV5-1; clone size: few; D gene: .; CDR3 protein: CASSLAVETQYF; CDR3 DNA: TGCGCCAGCAGCTTGGCCGTAGAGACCCAGTACTTC
J gene: TRBJ1-4; CDR3 length: 14; V gene: TRBV7-2; clone size: many; D gene: .; CDR3 protein: CASSPRQINEKLFF; CDR3 DNA: TGTGCCAGCAGCCCTCGACAGATTAATGAAAAACTGTTTTTT
J gene: TRBJ1-2; CDR3 length: 14; V gene: TRBV18; clone size: .; D gene: .; CDR3 protein: CASSPPNTNYGYTF; CDR3 DNA: TGTGCCAGCTCACCACCGAACACCAACTATGGCTACACCTTC
J gene: TRBJ1-6; CDR3 length: 16; V gene: TRBV6-5; clone size: .; D gene: .; CDR3 protein: CASSYSQTKRDSPLHF; CDR3 DNA: TGTGCCAGCAGTTACAGCCAGACTAAAAGGGATTCACCCCTCCACTTT
J gene: TRBJ1-1; CDR3 length: 17; V gene: TRBV7-9; clone size: .; D gene: .; CDR3 protein: CASSRTVGGAVIDEAFF; CDR3 DNA: TGTGCCAGCAGCCGCACCGTGGGGGGCGCAGTTATTGATGAAGCTTTCTTT
J gene: TRBJ2-2; CDR3 length: 15; V gene: TRBV9; clone size: many; D gene: .; CDR3 protein: CASSYTGTHTGELFF; CDR3 DNA: TGTGCCAGCAGCTATACCGGGACTCACACCGGGGAGCTGTTTTTT
J gene: TRBJ2-6; CDR3 length: 16; V gene: TRBV4-1; clone size: .; D gene: .; CDR3 protein: CASSQLPSSGANVLTF; CDR3 DNA: TGCGCCAGCAGCCAGTTGCCGAGCTCTGGGGCCAACGTCCTGACTTTC
J gene: TRBJ2-3; CDR3 length: 16; V gene: TRBV4-2; clone size: many; D gene: TRBD2; CDR3 protein: CASSQGVAGGTDTQYF; CDR3 DNA: TGTGCCAGCAGCCAAGGCGTAGCGGGGGGGACAGATACGCAGTATTTT
J gene: TRBJ2-1; CDR3 length: 15; V gene: TRBV3-1; clone size: .; D gene: TRBD2; CDR3 protein: CASSQASARGDEQFF; CDR3 DNA: TGTGCCAGCAGCCAAGCGAGCGCCCGGGGGGATGAGCAGTTCTTC
J gene: TRBJ2-7; CDR3 length: 13; V gene: TRBV3-1; clone size: many; D gene: TRBD2; CDR3 protein: CASSQALAGEQYF; CDR3 DNA: TGTGCCAGCAGCCAAGCTCTAGCGGGCGAGCAGTACTTC
J gene: TRBJ1-5; CDR3 length: 16; V gene: TRBV10-3; clone size: many; D gene: .; CDR3 protein: CAIGSPDRSRLEPQHF; CDR3 DNA: TGTGCCATCGGAAGCCCGGACCGCTCAAGGTTGGAGCCCCAGCATTTT
J gene: TRBJ1-5; CDR3 length: 14; V gene: TRBV20-1; clone size: .; D gene: .; CDR3 protein: CSASWGRGNQPQHF; CDR3 DNA: TGCAGTGCTAGTTGGGGTAGAGGCAATCAGCCCCAGCATTTT
J gene: TRBJ2-2; CDR3 length: 16; V gene: TRBV3-1; clone size: many; D gene: TRBD2; CDR3 protein: CASSRGGATDTGELFF; CDR3 DNA: TGTGCCAGCAGCCGCGGGGGGGCCACGGACACCGGGGAGCTGTTTTTT
J gene: TRBJ2-2; CDR3 length: 16; V gene: TRBV5-4; clone size: few; D gene: .; CDR3 protein: CASSQPGQLNTGELFF; CDR3 DNA: TGTGCCAGCAGCCAACCGGGACAACTGAACACCGGGGAGCTGTTTTTT
J gene: TRBJ2-3; CDR3 length: 13; V gene: TRBV29-1; clone size: few; D gene: .; CDR3 protein: CSVEDGSTDTQYF; CDR3 DNA: TGCAGCGTTGAAGACGGTAGCACAGATACGCAGTATTTT
J gene: TRBJ1-2; CDR3 length: 15; V gene: TRBV7-9; clone size: .; D gene: .; CDR3 protein: CASSFLGWGDYGYTF; CDR3 DNA: TGTGCCAGCAGCTTCCTGGGTTGGGGAGACTATGGCTACACCTTC
J gene: TRBJ2-2; CDR3 length: 16; V gene: TRBV28; clone size: many; D gene: TRBD2; CDR3 protein: CASRSGLASFTGELFF; CDR3 DNA: TGTGCCAGCAGGTCGGGACTAGCTTCGTTCACCGGGGAGCTGTTTTTT
J gene: TRBJ2-3; CDR3 length: 15; V gene: TRBV5-1; clone size: many; D gene: .; CDR3 protein: CASSTTPTLTDTQYF; CDR3 DNA: TGCGCCAGCAGCACCACCCCGACCCTAACAGATACGCAGTATTTT
J gene: TRBJ1-1; CDR3 length: 13; V gene: TRBV7-9; clone size: few; D gene: .; CDR3 protein: CASSYSRETEAFF; CDR3 DNA: TGTGCCAGCAGCTATTCCCGAGAAACTGAAGCTTTCTTT
J gene: TRBJ2-2; CDR3 length: 13; V gene: TRBV27; clone size: few; D gene: TRBD2; CDR3 protein: CASSTSATGELFF; CDR3 DNA: TGTGCCAGCAGTACTAGCGCCACCGGGGAGCTGTTTTTT
J gene: TRBJ2-2; CDR3 length: 13; V gene: TRBV5-1; clone size: .; D gene: .; CDR3 protein: CASSQWNTGELFF; CDR3 DNA: TGCGCCAGCAGCCAATGGAACACCGGGGAGCTGTTTTTT
J gene: TRBJ2-5; CDR3 length: 15; V gene: TRBV24-1; clone size: many; D gene: .; CDR3 protein: CATSDSRGGGETQYF; CDR3 DNA: TGTGCCACCAGTGATTCTAGGGGAGGAGGAGAGACCCAGTACTTC
J gene: TRBJ2-3; CDR3 length: 14; V gene: TRBV11-3; clone size: .; D gene: .; CDR3 protein: CASSLGGQADTQYF; CDR3 DNA: TGTGCCAGCAGCTTGGGGGGCCAGGCAGATACGCAGTATTTT
J gene: TRBJ1-2; CDR3 length: 13; V gene: TRBV4-1; clone size: many; D gene: .; CDR3 protein: CASSPLPQNGYTF; CDR3 DNA: TGCGCCAGCAGCCCTCTCCCCCAGAATGGCTACACCTTC
J gene: TRBJ2-3; CDR3 length: 15; V gene: TRBV7-9; clone size: few; D gene: TRBD2; CDR3 protein: CASSLASGDTDTQYF; CDR3 DNA: TGTGCCAGCAGTTTGGCTAGCGGGGACACAGATACGCAGTATTTT
J gene: TRBJ2-3; CDR3 length: 15; V gene: TRBV9; clone size: few; D gene: TRBD2; CDR3 protein: CASSIRPGGADTQYF; CDR3 DNA: TGTGCCAGCAGCATTAGACCCGGGGGGGCGGATACGCAGTATTTT
J gene: TRBJ1-6; CDR3 length: 17; V gene: TRBV5-1; clone size: few; D gene: .; CDR3 protein: CASSTMAVSSYNSPLHF; CDR3 DNA: TGCGCCAGCAGCACCATGGCGGTGAGCTCCTATAATTCACCCCTCCACTTT